The present entry profiles one TCR beta chain with its context. The target antigen is unknown. This sample was taken from a study of T cell responses to AZD1222 COVID-19 vaccine. The assay was immunoSEQ multiplex PCR, and TCRdb's table has in-frame clones only and misses some. Of 80,000 or so clones in the sample, 70% to 90% are singletons; the top ten hold less than 7.5%. Study-level points and caveats: Reportedly, nearly half the spike-specific TCRs target unmutated variant regions.

Germline CDR1 MDHEN, CDR2 SYDVKM. This CDR3 spans 15 amino acids. Trimming took off 10 bases at V and 1 base at J, with 17 bases between the two ends. V and J are TRBV28 and TRBJ1-5; weak D call: TRBD1 (5 bases). This clonotype was obtained from an adult in good health. Sequencing used peripheral blood, obtained on day 0 of AZD1222 vaccination. CDR3 protein: CATSTGARSNQPQHF. CDR3 nucleotide sequence: TGTGCCACTTCGACCGGGGCCCGGAGCAATCAGCCCCAGCATTTT.